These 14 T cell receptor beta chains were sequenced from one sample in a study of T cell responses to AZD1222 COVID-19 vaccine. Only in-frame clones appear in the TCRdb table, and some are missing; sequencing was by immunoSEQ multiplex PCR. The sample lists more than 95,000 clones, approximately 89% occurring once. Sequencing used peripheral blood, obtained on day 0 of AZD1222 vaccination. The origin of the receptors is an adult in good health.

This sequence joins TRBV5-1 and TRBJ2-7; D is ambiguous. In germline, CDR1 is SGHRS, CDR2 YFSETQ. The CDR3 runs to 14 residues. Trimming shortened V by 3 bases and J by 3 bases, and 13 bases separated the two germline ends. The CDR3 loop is CASSYRVESYEQYF. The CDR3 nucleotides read TGCGCCAGCAGCTATCGAGTCGAGAGCTACGAGCAGTACTTC.

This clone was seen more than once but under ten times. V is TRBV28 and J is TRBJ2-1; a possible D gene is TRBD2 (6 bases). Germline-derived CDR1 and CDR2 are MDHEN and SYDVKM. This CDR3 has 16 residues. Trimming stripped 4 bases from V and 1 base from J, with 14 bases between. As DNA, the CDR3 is TGTGCCAGCAGTTCAGTAGCGGTAAGGTCCTACAATGAGCAGTTCTTC. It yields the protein CASSSVAVRSYNEQFF.

In DNA, the CDR3 is TGTGCCAGTACCCCGGGACCCCGCCTCAATGAGCAGTTCTTC. Protein product: CASTPGPRLNEQFF. The chain employs TRBV19 and TRBJ2-1; either TRBD1 or TRBD2 may fit D (5 bases each). The CDR3 is made up of 14 amino acids. Trimming pared 7 bases from V and 6 bases from J, leaving 16 bases between. Germline CDR1 is LNHDA and CDR2 is SQIVND (reference sequence).

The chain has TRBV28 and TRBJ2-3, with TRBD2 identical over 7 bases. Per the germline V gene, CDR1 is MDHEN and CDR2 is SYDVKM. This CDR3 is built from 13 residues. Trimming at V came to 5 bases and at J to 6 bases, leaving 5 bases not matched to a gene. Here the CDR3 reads CASSPTSLDTQYF. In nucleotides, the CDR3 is TGTGCCAGCAGTCCGACTAGCTTGGATACGCAGTATTTT.

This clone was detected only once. DNA for the CDR3: TGCAGCGTTGGAAGCGGGGCGGTGGACACTGAAGCTTTCTTT. It translates to CSVGSGAVDTEAFF. V and J are TRBV29-1 and TRBJ1-1; D may be TRBD1 (5 bases). Trimming stripped 4 bases from V and 3 bases from J, with 15 bases between. There are 14 residues in the CDR3. The germline V gene has CDR1 SQVTM and CDR2 ANQGSEA.

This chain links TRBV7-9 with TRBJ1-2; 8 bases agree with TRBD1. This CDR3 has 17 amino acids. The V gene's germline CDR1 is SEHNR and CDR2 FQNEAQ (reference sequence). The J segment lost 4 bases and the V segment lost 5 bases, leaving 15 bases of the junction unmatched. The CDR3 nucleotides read TGTGCCAGCAGCCAAGACAGGGGCGTCAAGCGGCCCTATGGCTACACCTTC. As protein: CASSQDRGVKRPYGYTF.

For the CDR3, the DNA is TGTGCCAGCAGCTTACAGGGGGCTTTCCCCCAAAACACTGAAGCTTTCTTT. Translation gives CASSLQGAFPQNTEAFF. The chain combines TRBV7-2 with TRBJ1-1, with 8 bases identical to TRBD1. From germline, CDR1 is SGHTA and CDR2 FQGNSA. This CDR3 is 17 amino acids long. Trimming cost V 2 bases and J 2 bases; bases outside gene matches: 10. Full variable domain (missing parts from reference TRBV7-2 and TRBJ1-1): GAGVSQSPSNKVTEKGKDVELRCDPISGHTALYWYRQSLGQGLEFLIYFQGNSAPDKSGLPSDRFSAERTGGSVSTLTIQRTQQEDSAVYLCASSLQGAFPQNTEAFFGQGTRLTVV.

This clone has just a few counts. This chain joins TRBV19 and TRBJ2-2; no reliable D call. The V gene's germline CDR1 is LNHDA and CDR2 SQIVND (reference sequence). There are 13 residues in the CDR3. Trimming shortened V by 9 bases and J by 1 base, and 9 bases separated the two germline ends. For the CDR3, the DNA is TGTGCCAGCGGTATTTTGAACACCGGGGAGCTGTTTTTT. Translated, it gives CASGILNTGELFF.

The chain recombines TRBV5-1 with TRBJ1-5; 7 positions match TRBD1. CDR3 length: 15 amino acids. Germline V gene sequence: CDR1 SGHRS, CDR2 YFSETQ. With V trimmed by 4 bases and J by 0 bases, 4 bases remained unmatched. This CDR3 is CASSQGVNSNQPQHF. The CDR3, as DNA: TGCGCCAGCAGCCAGGGGGTTAATAGCAATCAGCCCCAGCATTTT.

The CDR3 DNA is TGCGCCAGCAGCCTTGGACAGTCCTCTACCTACGAGCAGTACTTC. Translation gives CASSLGQSSTYEQYF. The J gene is TRBJ2-7, the V gene TRBV4-3, with a tentative D call TRBD1 (6 bases). CDR1 and CDR2 (germline): LGHNA, YSLEER. V lost 4 bases to trimming and J lost 2 bases, with 15 bases between them. The CDR3 has 15 residues.

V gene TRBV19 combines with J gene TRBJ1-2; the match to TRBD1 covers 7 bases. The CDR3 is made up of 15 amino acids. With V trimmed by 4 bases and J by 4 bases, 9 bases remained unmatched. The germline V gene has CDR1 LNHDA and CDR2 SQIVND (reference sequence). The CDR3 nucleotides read TGTGCCAGTAGTACCCTATTAGGACAGGCCTATGGCTACACCTTC. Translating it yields CASSTLLGQAYGYTF.

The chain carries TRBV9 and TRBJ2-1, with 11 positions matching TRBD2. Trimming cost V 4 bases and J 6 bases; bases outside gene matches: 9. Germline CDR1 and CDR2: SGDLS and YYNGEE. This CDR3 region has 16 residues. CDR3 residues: CASSLPGTSGLNEQFF. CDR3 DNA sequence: TGTGCCAGCAGCTTACCAGGGACTAGCGGCCTCAATGAGCAGTTCTTC.

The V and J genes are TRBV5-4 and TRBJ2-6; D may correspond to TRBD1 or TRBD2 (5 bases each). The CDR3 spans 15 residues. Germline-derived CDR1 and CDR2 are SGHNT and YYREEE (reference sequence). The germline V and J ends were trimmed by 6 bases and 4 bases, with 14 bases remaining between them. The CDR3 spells CASTLGVGGANVLTF. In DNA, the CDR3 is TGTGCCAGCACCCTGGGGGTAGGAGGGGCCAACGTCCTGACTTTC.

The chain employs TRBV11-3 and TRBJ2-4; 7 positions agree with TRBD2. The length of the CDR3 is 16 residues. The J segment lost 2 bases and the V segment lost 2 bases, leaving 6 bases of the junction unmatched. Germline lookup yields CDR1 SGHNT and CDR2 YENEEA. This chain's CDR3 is CASSLTGGPPKNIQYF. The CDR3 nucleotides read TGTGCCAGCAGCTTAACGGGAGGCCCGCCCAAAAACATTCAGTACTTC.